One and the same sample provided the 6 T cell receptor beta chains below, sequenced in a study of beta chain features in type 1 diabetes. Since all of the isolated RNA was reverse transcribed, expressed TCRB transcripts were what got sequenced. Sequencing was performed with immunoSEQ multiplex PCR; in TCRdb, only in-frame clones are kept and a portion is missing. There are some 220,000 clones in the sample; approximately 10% occur only once, and less than 1.5% lies in the top ten. Sequencing was performed on central memory CD4+ T cells from blood. The source is a man aged 18 to 30 in good health.

The chain couples TRBV29-1 to TRBJ2-7; 7 positions match TRBD1. The CDR3 has 13 residues. Germline CDR1 SQVTM, CDR2 ANQGSEA. The junction had 2 bases not matched to a gene; V was cut back by 3 bases and J by 0 bases. CDR3 in DNA: TGCAGCGTTGACCAGGGGGACTCCTACGAGCAGTACTTC. It codes for CSVDQGDSYEQYF.

This clone was seen many times. V usage is TRBV29-1 and J usage is TRBJ2-5; 7 nucleotides align to TRBD1. The germline V gene has CDR1 SQVTM and CDR2 ANQGSEA. V was clipped by 6 bases and J by 7 bases; unmatched bases: 8. This CDR3 comprises 12 residues. CDR3 nucleotide sequence: TGCAGCGTAGCGACAGGGACGGGGACCCAGTACTTC. Translated: CSVATGTGTQYF.

This clone turned up a few times. The rearrangement joins TRBV5-1 to TRBJ2-1, with a tentative D call TRBD2 (6 bases). The V and J ends lost 0 bases and 3 bases respectively, with 10 bases between them. The CDR3 has 15 amino acids. Germline loops: CDR1 SGHRS, CDR2 YFSETQ. The CDR3 reads CASSLGGVGYNEQFF. For the CDR3, the DNA is TGCGCCAGCAGCTTGGGCGGGGTCGGCTACAATGAGCAGTTCTTC.

This clone was detected only a few times. The chain employs TRBV28 and TRBJ2-1; maybe TRBD1 (6 bases). Deletions cut 3 bases from V and 8 bases from J, with 20 bases between. The CDR3 spans 16 residues. Germline assignment: CDR1 MDHEN and CDR2 SYDVKM. The DNA of the CDR3 is TGTGCCAGCAGTTTCCAGGGACAACCGCCGTCGGATGAGCAGTTCTTC. Amino acids: CASSFQGQPPSDEQFF.

A few counts support this clone. V is TRBV6-5 and J is TRBJ2-7; 7 bases map to TRBD1. V shed 4 bases, J shed 2 bases, and the junction held 8 bases outside the gene matches. Per the germline V gene, CDR1 is MNHEY and CDR2 is SVGAGI. CDR3 length equals 15 residues. The DNA for the CDR3 is TGTGCCAGCAGTTGGGACAGCAGCAGCGCCTACGAGCAGTACTTC. Protein: CASSWDSSSAYEQYF.

In this sample, this clone turned up once. The sample contains more than one DNA sequence encoding this CDR3. The chain links TRBV5-1 to TRBJ2-1; D is unclear. Germline V gene lookup returns CDR1 SGHRS and CDR2 YFSETQ. The CDR3 contains 14 residues. V was trimmed by 0 bases and J by 5 bases, leaving 9 bases between them. The CDR3 DNA is TGCGCCAGCAGCTTGGCGGGTAGCCACAATGAGCAGTTCTTC. As protein: CASSLAGSHNEQFF. Combining the CDR3 with reference TRBV5-1 and TRBJ2-1 gives the whole variable domain KAGVTQTPRYLIKTRGQQVTLSCSPISGHRSVSWYQQTPGQGLQFLFEYFSETQRNKGNFPGRFSGRQFSNSRSEMNVSTLELGDSALYLCASSLAGSHNEQFFGPGTRLTVL.